The sequence of this T cell receptor beta chain was determined in a study of T cell repertoires in cytomegalovirus infection. Per the germline V gene, CDR1 is MNHEY and CDR2 is SMNVEV (reference sequence). V was clipped by 3 bases and J by 5 bases; unmatched bases: 4. The CDR3 consists of 13 residues. Comment on this clonotype: Its antigen is as yet unknown.

TCRdb itself ran the reads through MiXCR, one entry per CDR3 protein. In the table there are around 900,000 distinct CDR3 sequences, roughly a third of which are singletons. The source was cultured CD8+ T cells from PBMCs, collected from culture after CMV antigen stimulation. This sequence originates from a human donor in good health (CMV status not recorded). Some clones in this sample may be carry-over from other donors' samples. The chain uses TRBV27 and TRBJ2-7; TRBD2 aligns across 7 bases. The CDR3 loop is CASSFGGLNEQYV. In DNA form, the CDR3 reads TGTGCCAGCAGTTTCGGGGGGTTGAACGAGCAGTACGTC.